Listed below are T cell receptor beta chains from one sample, sequenced in a study of somatic mutations in cytotoxic T cells in rheumatoid arthritis. Sequenced by immunoSEQ multiplex PCR; TCRdb stores in-frame clones only, minus some. This sample has approximately 15,000 clones, with approximately 80% found just once. Specimen: CD8+ T cells sorted from blood. The receptors were sampled from an adult with rheumatoid arthritis. The CDR3 runs from the conserved cysteine through the conserved F or W.

V	J	CDR3
TRBV9	TRBJ2-7	CASSVDTGQGYEQYF
TRBV5-6	TRBJ1-2	CASSGDSSLGYTF
TRBV4-2	TRBJ2-2	CASSQSRDLSTGELFF
TRBV30	TRBJ2-7	CAWGGTGYEQYF
TRBV27	TRBJ1-4	CASSLDRAGEKLFF
TRBV16	TRBJ2-2	CASSPKWGQHTGELFF
TRBV2	TRBJ1-1	CASFSYTEAFF
TRBV7-9	TRBJ2-7	CASSLTGSSYEQYF
TRBV5-5	TRBJ1-2	CASSDRTENYGYTF
TRBV4-1	TRBJ2-6	CASSQERASGANVLTF
TRBV11-2	TRBJ2-2	CASSRRFPDRVQDGELFF
TRBV7-2	TRBJ2-7	CASRTENSYEQYF
TRBV4-1	TRBJ2-7	CASSQVPLTGPSYEQYF
TRBV2	TRBJ1-5	CASSENPGNQPQHF
TRBV5-1	TRBJ1-2	CASSDIGGNGYTF
TRBV27	TRBJ2-7	CASSMQRSYEQYF
TRBV5-1	TRBJ1-2	CASSPTGGSNYGYTF
TRBV6-5	TRBJ1-1	CASTTGTLNTEAFF
TRBV15	TRBJ2-5	CATSGTGHPQYQETQYF
TRBV12-5	TRBJ1-2	CASGPSRDVPTSNYGYTF
TRBV27	TRBJ2-7	CASVSLGTSHEQYF
TRBV13	TRBJ1-1	CASSSYRGRNTEAFF
TRBV5-6	TRBJ2-7	CASSLNQQLWQYF
TRBV7-9	TRBJ1-2	CATLGGDRGLDGYTF
TRBV5-5	TRBJ1-5	CASSFHSRDSNQPQHF
TRBV5-1	TRBJ2-5	CASSSGLGETQYF
TRBV11-1	TRBJ2-7	CASKIDGGSYEQYF
TRBV14	TRBJ1-2	CASSLVPTTNYGYTF
TRBV5-1	TRBJ1-1	CASARGAEAFF